Each of the 26 T cell receptor beta chains below was sequenced from the same sample in a study of CXCR3-negative and CXCR3-positive naive CD8 T cells. 5' RACE that incorporated UMI labels was used to prepare the TRB cDNA libraries. TCRdb reprocessed the 5' RACE reads, keeping one entry per CDR3 protein, no DNA. The repertoire table contains about 38,000 distinct CDR3 sequences. The specimen was memory CD8+ T cells from blood. The receptors were gathered from a human donor in good health. Some clones in this sample may be carry-over from other donors' samples.

The chain couples TRBV20-1 to TRBJ2-1; TCRdb reports TRBD2, a call that lacks DNA to check it against. From germline, CDR1 is DFQATT and CDR2 SNEGSKA (reference sequence). This CDR3 is 14 amino acids long. CDR3 in amino acids: CSATGTRAYNEQFF.

The V gene is TRBV28, the J gene TRBJ2-1; TCRdb's D call of TRBD1 is untestable without DNA. Germline V gene sequence: CDR1 MDHEN, CDR2 SYDVKM. The CDR3 consists of 15 residues. The CDR3 sequence is CASSHRDRGLDEQFF. Full variable domain (rest looked up from reference TRBV28 and TRBJ2-1): DVKVTQSSRYLVKRTGEKVFLECVQDMDHENMFWYRQDPGLGLRLIYFSYDVKMKEKGDIPEGYSVSREKKERFSLILESASTNQTSMYLCASSHRDRGLDEQFFGPGTRLTVL.

The CDR3 sequence is CASSEGLTYEQYF. The gene calls are TRBV25-1 and TRBJ2-7; TCRdb gives TRBD2 as the D gene, but with no DNA this cannot be confirmed. The germline V gene encodes CDR1 MGHDK and CDR2 SYGVNS. This CDR3 is 13 amino acids long.

The V and J genes are TRBV9 and TRBJ1-1. Germline V gene lookup returns CDR1 SGDLS and CDR2 YYNGEE. The CDR3 length is 11 residues. The CDR3 region is CASSGEYEAFF. The full variable domain, in which reference TRBV9 and TRBJ1-1 provide the parts outside the CDR3, is DSGVTQTPKHLITATGQRVTLRCSPRSGDLSVYWYQQSLDQGLQFLIQYYNGEERAKGNILERFSAQQFPDLHSELNLSSLELGDSALYFCASSGEYEAFFGQGTRLTVV.

This chain joins TRBV6-5 and TRBJ2-7; absent DNA, TCRdb's TRBD2 call cannot be checked. The CDR3 is 14 amino acids. Germline CDR1 reads MNHEY; CDR2 reads SVGAGI. CDR3: CASSAISGNYEQYF.

The gene calls are TRBV6-1 and TRBJ2-2; without DNA, the TCRdb call of TRBD1 cannot be checked. Germline loops: CDR1 MNHNS, CDR2 SASEGT. The CDR3 consists of 13 residues. The CDR3 loop is CASYSGGAGELFF.

CDR3 residues: CASSLATGTAGFEQFF. The rearrangement joins TRBV12-3 or TRBV12-4 to TRBJ2-1; TCRdb's D call of TRBD2 is untestable without DNA. This CDR3 spans 16 amino acids.

The V and J genes are TRBV15 and TRBJ2-7; without DNA, the TCRdb call of TRBD1 cannot be checked. CDR1 is LNHNV, CDR2 YYDKDF, per germline (reference sequence). The CDR3 is 15 residues long. The CDR3 protein is CATSKTEGASYEQYF.

The chain recombines TRBV20-1 with TRBJ2-1. Germline CDR1 reads DFQATT; CDR2 reads SNEGSKA (reference sequence). This CDR3 has 14 residues. The CDR3 loop is CSARDGDTYNEQFF.

This sequence joins TRBV4-1 and TRBJ2-2; the D call of TRBD2 rests on TCRdb alone, since no DNA is present to check it. In germline, CDR1 is MGHRA, CDR2 YSYEKL. The CDR3 extends over 18 amino acids. CDR3 region: CASSHPGLAGGHHGELFF.

The chain recombines TRBV15 with TRBJ1-5. CDR1 is LNHNV and CDR2 is YYDKDF in the germline V gene (reference sequence). The CDR3 runs to 15 residues. CDR3 region: CATSRRGGSNQPQHF.

CDR3 in amino acids: CASSHRGPSYEQYF. The chain employs TRBV28 and TRBJ2-7; there is no DNA to check the TCRdb D call of TRBD1. Germline-derived CDR1 and CDR2 are MDHEN and SYDVKM. This CDR3 has 14 amino acids.

The rearrangement joins TRBV29-1 to TRBJ2-1; with no DNA, the TCRdb D assignment of TRBD2 cannot be verified. Looked up from germline, CDR1 is SQVTM and CDR2 is ANQGSEA. The CDR3 has 13 residues. CDR3 sequence: CSVDAGGLNEQFF.

The chain joins TRBV4-3 to TRBJ2-2; TCRdb returns TRBD2, unconfirmable since there is no DNA. From germline, CDR1 is LGHNA and CDR2 YSLEER. The CDR3 spans 15 residues. CDR3 protein: CASSQEEGRIGELFF.

This rearrangement joins TRBV28 to TRBJ2-1; the TRBD1 assignment by TCRdb is unverifiable without DNA. Germline V lookup: CDR1 MDHEN, CDR2 SYDVKM. The CDR3 consists of 13 residues. This CDR3 reads CASRDKIYNEQFF.

According to its frequency, this clonotype is medium-sized (0.01 to 0.1%). V is TRBV28 and J is TRBJ2-7; the TCRdb call, TRBD1, lacks DNA for checking. Germline values: CDR1 MDHEN, CDR2 SYDVKM. The CDR3 loop spans 15 amino acids. CDR3 loop: CASSFDREVIREQYF.

The genes are TRBV4-3 and TRBJ2-3; TCRdb indicates TRBD1, and absent DNA this call remains unverified. The CDR3 covers 17 residues. The germline gives CDR1 LGHNA, CDR2 YSLEER. CDR3 in amino acids: CASSQDPFGQGTDTQYF.

The chain uses TRBV29-1 and TRBJ2-2; TCRdb designates TRBD1, a call that cannot be tested without DNA. CDR1 is SQVTM and CDR2 is ANQGSEA in the germline V gene. CDR3 length: 14 residues. The CDR3 reads CSVAGGKDTGELFF.

This chain joins TRBV28 and TRBJ1-2; TCRdb reports TRBD1, a call that lacks DNA to check it against. CDR3 length: 16 residues. In germline, CDR1 is MDHEN, CDR2 SYDVKM. The CDR3 sequence is CASSLDSGILNYGYTF.

The CDR3 loop reads CAISGGNGYGYTF. This rearrangement joins TRBV10-3 to TRBJ1-2. The CDR3 is made up of 13 amino acids. The germline V gene encodes CDR1 ENHRY and CDR2 SYGVKD.

The chain combines TRBV2 with TRBJ1-2; TCRdb's D gene call, TRBD1, goes unchecked for lack of DNA. CDR3 size: 15 residues. Germline lookup yields CDR1 SNHLY and CDR2 FYNNEI. The CDR3 spells CASSEFKRDPRGYTF.

This chain connects TRBV7-8 to TRBJ1-3. The CDR3 totals 14 residues. Germline loops: CDR1 SGHVS, CDR2 FQNEAQ. CDR3 region: CASSLVLSGNTIYF.

This sequence joins TRBV2 and TRBJ2-5; TCRdb proposes TRBD1, but this gene call is untestable without DNA. The germline CDR1 and CDR2 sequences are SNHLY and FYNNEI. The CDR3 consists of 14 residues. The CDR3 loop reads CASSRTGSDKTQYF.

The chain carries TRBV6-1 and TRBJ2-7; TCRdb's D call of TRBD1 is untestable without DNA. The CDR3 extends over 15 amino acids. Per germline, CDR1 MNHNS and CDR2 SASEGT. The CDR3 is CASSYGGQGAYEQYF.

The J gene is TRBJ2-7, the V gene TRBV15; the D call of TRBD1 rests on TCRdb alone, since no DNA is present to check it. The germline CDR1 and CDR2 sequences are LNHNV and YYDKDF (reference sequence). The CDR3 contains 16 residues. Here the CDR3 reads CATSRDRTGAPYEQYF.

The chain carries TRBV6-5 and TRBJ2-3; without DNA, the TCRdb call of TRBD2 cannot be checked. This CDR3 region has 15 residues. The germline gives CDR1 MNHEY, CDR2 SVGAGI. This CDR3 reads CASSTSGTPTDTQYF.